The next 17 T cell receptor beta chains were all read from a single sample in a study of T cells after yellow fever vaccination. A single record per CDR3 protein comes from TCRdb applying MiXCR to the 5' RACE reads. The repertoire holds approximately 330,000 distinct CDR3 sequences, with 4.1% as singletons. The material was PBMCs, obtained 5 days after the yellow fever booster vaccination. All receptors derive from a man between 18 and 29 years old who received the YFV17D yellow fever vaccine.

This clonotype was detected ten times or more. This chain joins TRBV5-1 and TRBJ2-3, with TRBD2 matching 7 bases. V was pared by 4 bases and J by 2 bases, with 13 bases of the junction left unmatched. The germline V gene has CDR1 SGHRS and CDR2 YFSETQ. The CDR3 has 17 residues. CDR3 residues: CASSPWGERGITDTQYF. CDR3 sequence (DNA): TGCGCCAGCAGCCCTTGGGGTGAGCGGGGCATCACAGATACGCAGTATTTT.

The table lists this clonotype with many counts. The rearrangement uses TRBV25-1 and TRBJ2-3; a weak D match, TRBD1 (6 bases). This CDR3 is 15 amino acids long. Trimming left V 3 bases short and J 2 bases short, with 12 bases between. In germline, CDR1 is MGHDK, CDR2 SYGVNS. The CDR3 DNA reads TGTGCCAGCAGTGAGACGGGACACCTCACAGATACGCAGTATTTT. It is translated as CASSETGHLTDTQYF.

This chain joins TRBV7-3 and TRBJ1-6; perhaps TRBD1 as D (6 bases). CDR1 SGHTA and CDR2 FQGTGA come from the germline V gene. This CDR3 contains 13 residues. Deletions cut 5 bases from V and 8 bases from J, with 10 bases between. The CDR3 is CASSPDRYSPLHF. The CDR3 bases are TGTGCCAGCAGCCCGGACAGATATTCACCCCTCCACTTT.

This CDR3 reads CASSLETSGANEQFF. The CDR3, as DNA: TGTGCCAGCAGCTTGGAGACTAGCGGGGCCAATGAGCAGTTCTTC. The rearrangement links TRBV5-4 to TRBJ2-1; 11 bases are shared with TRBD2. The CDR3 is 15 residues long. From germline, CDR1 is SGHNT and CDR2 YYREEE (reference sequence). V shed 0 bases, J shed 6 bases, and the junction held 2 bases outside the gene matches.

In its sample, this clonotype was seen a few times. This chain uses TRBV18 with TRBJ2-2; possibly TRBD2 for D (6 bases). Trimming took 5 bases from V and 4 from J, leaving 8 bases between them. This CDR3 spans 13 amino acids. Germline V CDR1 and CDR2: KGHSH, LQKENI. The CDR3 loop is CASSRTTTGELFF. CDR3 sequence (DNA): TGTGCCAGCTCAAGGACTACCACCGGGGAGCTGTTTTTT.

This sequence joins TRBV7-9 and TRBJ2-3; 8 bases are shared with TRBD2. V lost 5 bases and J lost 1; bases outside the gene matches: 11. Looked up from germline, CDR1 is SEHNR and CDR2 is FQNEAQ (reference sequence). CDR3 length equals 17 residues. DNA of the CDR3: TGTGCCAGCAGCCGCCACTCGGGTAGCGGGGGCACAGATACGCAGTATTTT. Translating it yields CASSRHSGSGGTDTQYF.

This clonotype was counted many times. The gene calls are TRBV20-1 and TRBJ1-5, with D unresolved. Germline-derived CDR1 and CDR2 are DFQATT and SNEGSKA (reference sequence). The CDR3 covers 14 residues. The V end was cut by 0 bases, the J end by 6 bases, with 12 bases between. The CDR3 coding sequence is TGCAGTGCTAGAGATAACCGGGGTGGTCAGCCCCAGCATTTT. Protein sequence: CSARDNRGGQPQHF.

The chain uses TRBV20-1 and TRBJ2-3; D uncertain. CDR1 is DFQATT, CDR2 SNEGSKA, per germline (reference sequence). This CDR3 comprises 15 residues. Trimming left V 4 bases short and J 0 bases short, with 14 bases between. The CDR3 DNA reads as TGCAGTGCTAAACGTCCAGCTACTAGCACAGATACGCAGTATTTT. Translation: CSAKRPATSTDTQYF.

This clonotype was found many times. This rearrangement joins TRBV20-1 to TRBJ2-3, with 12 bases aligning to TRBD2. Germline assignment: CDR1 DFQATT and CDR2 SNEGSKA (reference sequence). Losses at the gene ends were 5 bases for V and 0 bases for J; bases not matched to a gene: 0. This CDR3 comprises 14 residues. Here the CDR3 DNA reads TGCAGTGCTGGGACTAGCGGGAGCACAGATACGCAGTATTTT. Translated: CSAGTSGSTDTQYF.

This clonotype was counted ten times or more. This chain joins TRBV27 and TRBJ2-1, with 8 bases aligning to TRBD2. The CDR3 runs to 15 residues. The germline V gene encodes CDR1 MNHEY and CDR2 SMNVEV (reference sequence). V lost 4 bases, J lost 8 bases, and 10 bases stayed unmatched. Written as DNA, the CDR3 is TGTGCCAGCAGTTCAGGACTAGCCGCTCCCTATGAGCAGTTCTTC. It codes for CASSSGLAAPYEQFF.

Only a few counts were recorded for this clonotype. The CDR3 DNA reads as TGTGCCAGCACCGACGGGGGAGCGGGGTTAGAGACCCAGTACTTC. It specifies CASTDGGAGLETQYF. The rearrangement links TRBV6-2 or TRBV6-3 to TRBJ2-5; the match to TRBD2 covers 7 bases. CDR3 size: 15 residues. CDR1 MNHEY and CDR2 SVGEGT come from the germline V gene. J gave up 4 bases and V 7 bases, and 12 bases lay outside the gene matches.

The chain carries TRBV11-3 and TRBJ2-2; D may be TRBD1 (7 bases). Trimming took off 0 bases at V and 7 bases at J, with 15 bases between the two ends. Germline V gene lookup returns CDR1 SGHNT and CDR2 YENEEA. CDR3 size: 16 residues. The CDR3 coding sequence is TGTGCCAGCAGCTTAGACACTAGCAGGGGGAGCGGGGAGCTGTTTTTT. Protein product: CASSLDTSRGSGELFF.

This clonotype was counted at least ten times. The chain is built from TRBV30 and TRBJ2-2, with D uncertain. Per germline, CDR1 GTSNPN and CDR2 SVGIG (reference sequence). With 3 bases removed from V and 5 bases from J, the gap between germline ends came to 10 bases. The length of the CDR3 is 13 residues. CDR3 loop: CAWRLLGTGELFF. The CDR3 nucleotides read TGTGCCTGGAGGCTGTTAGGAACCGGGGAGCTGTTTTTT. The full variable domain, rest sourced from reference TRBV30 and TRBJ2-2, is SQTIHQWPATLVQPVGSPLSLECTVEGTSNPNLYWYRQAAGRGLQLLFYSVGIGQISSEVPQNLSASRPQDRQFILSSKKLLLSDSGFYLCAWRLLGTGELFFGEGSRLTVL.

This clonotype was seen a few times. The rearrangement links TRBV27 to TRBJ1-2; D may be TRBD1 (6 bases). V was shortened by 8 bases and J by 8 bases, with 21 bases between the two germline ends. CDR3 length: 14 amino acids. CDR1 MNHEY and CDR2 SMNVEV come from the germline V gene (reference sequence). The CDR3: CASSTWGGRAGYTF. CDR3 nucleotide sequence: TGTGCCAGCTCAACCTGGGGGGGCAGGGCGGGCTACACCTTC.

The V gene is TRBV5-1, the J gene TRBJ2-5, with a tentative D call TRBD2 (5 bases). Trimming left V 3 bases short and J 5 bases short, with 17 bases between. Looked up from germline, CDR1 is SGHRS and CDR2 is YFSETQ. CDR3 length: 15 residues. The CDR3 sequence is CASSWGRGDHETQYF. CDR3 DNA sequence: TGCGCCAGCAGCTGGGGTCGGGGTGATCATGAGACCCAGTACTTC. Full variable domain (outside the CDR3, taken from reference TRBV5-1 and TRBJ2-5): KAGVTQTPRYLIKTRGQQVTLSCSPISGHRSVSWYQQTPGQGLQFLFEYFSETQRNKGNFPGRFSGRQFSNSRSEMNVSTLELGDSALYLCASSWGRGDHETQYFGPGTRLLVL.

V gene TRBV6-5 combines with J gene TRBJ1-2; no reliable D call. The CDR3 is 15 amino acids. V lost 0 bases to trimming and J lost 2 bases, with 10 bases between them. Germline V gene lookup returns CDR1 MNHEY and CDR2 SVGAGI. The CDR3 DNA reads as TGTGCCAGCAGTTACTCGAGTGGGAGGAACTATGGCTACACCTTC. Amino acids: CASSYSSGRNYGYTF.

Concerning this clonotype: At one of its ends the junction is not consistent with the germline gene, which may arise from a read error. The gene calls are TRBV5-1 and TRBJ2-2; a weak D match, TRBD2 (6 bases). CDR3 length: 16 amino acids. Germline values: CDR1 SGHRS, CDR2 YFSETQ. CDR3 in amino acids: CASSLVPGVGTWELFF. In nucleotides, the CDR3 is TGCGCCAGCAGCTTGGTACCGGGGGTCGGCACCTGGGAGCTGTTTTTT.